This is a list of T cell receptor beta chains from one sample in a study of cytomegalovirus exposure and HLA in healthy donors. The repertoire was sequenced with immunoSEQ multiplex PCR; TCRdb's copy has only in-frame clones and lacks some. The table has about 180,000 clones, approximately 80% seen once. The sample comprised PBMCs. These receptors were collected from a man aged 55 to 70 in good health and CMV-seronegative. The CDR3 runs from the conserved cysteine through the conserved F or W.

j_gene,len,v_gene,CDR3aa
TRBJ2-7,15,TRBV9,CASSPREQRGYEQYF
TRBJ2-2,17,TRBV18,CASSPSRTGPNTGELFF
TRBJ2-1,15,TRBV12-1,CASSFELREENEQFF
TRBJ2-1,12,TRBV25-1,CASSEQGNEQFF
TRBJ1-5,14,TRBV6-1,CASKNRISNQPQHF
TRBJ1-4,15,TRBV18,CASSPEADLPEKLFF
TRBJ2-1,16,TRBV6-1,CASSERGRSSYNEQFF
TRBJ1-3,15,TRBV5-4,CASSPGTDEGDTIYF
TRBJ2-7,15,TRBV7-8,CASSLMAAGVYEQYF
TRBJ2-5,15,TRBV5-6,CASSPQVRPQETQYF
TRBJ2-2,14,TRBV29-1,CSVVLGANTGELFF
TRBJ2-7,13,TRBV5-4,CASSLLNSYEQYF